This T cell receptor beta chain was recovered during a study of early T cells in non-severe SARS-CoV-2 infection. Across the whole study: Whole-blood bulk RNA, unsorted, was sequenced, and chains were unpaired.

CDR3 length equals 13 residues. The germline V gene encodes CDR1 KGHSH and CDR2 LQKENI. Trimming at V came to 3 bases and at J to 4 bases, leaving 2 bases not matched to a gene. Individual cDNA molecules were tagged with unique molecular identifiers, the study reported. Each CDR3 protein is one row after TCRdb ran MiXCR on the 5' RACE reads. The sample has tens of thousands of distinct CDR3 sequences; around 8.6% are singletons. This receptor was obtained from an adult who was a healthcare worker with PCR-confirmed SARS-CoV-2 infection or an uninfected control (not recorded which). The V gene is TRBV18, the J gene TRBJ1-2; 7 positions agree with TRBD1. Sequencing was performed on whole blood, taken at baseline. The CDR3 here is CASSPGTAYGYTF. CDR3 coding DNA: TGTGCCAGCTCACCTGGGACAGCCTATGGCTACACCTTC.